Sequencing of this T cell receptor beta chain was carried out in a study of T cell changes during pregnancy in multiple sclerosis. Assay: immunoSEQ multiplex PCR; the TCRdb copy retains only in-frame clones and omits some. The data show fewer than 100,000 clones, with approximately 89% seen just once and approximately 1.9% held by the top ten. Sample: peripheral blood, taken before pregnancy. The receptor's source is a female donor with multiple sclerosis, enrolled in a pregnancy study.

CDR3 sequence: CASSPGVLLWEQYF. In DNA form, the CDR3 reads TGTGCCAGCAGTCCAGGGGTCCTTCTCTGGGAGCAGTACTTC. This rearrangement joins TRBV27 to TRBJ2-7; D might be TRBD1 (6 bases). Germline loops: CDR1 MNHEY, CDR2 SMNVEV (reference sequence). The CDR3 has 14 residues. Trimming removed 5 bases at V and 7 bases at J, with 18 bases between.